The 29 T cell receptor beta chains reported below all come from one sample, sequenced in a study of blood T cell repertoires in COVID-19. Clones were sequenced by immunoSEQ multiplex PCR, and TCRdb holds only the in-frame ones, with some missing. The sample shows roughly 440,000 clones, about 91% of them seen only once. The sequenced sample was peripheral blood. The receptors originated from a woman aged 45-65 years with COVID-19, enrolled during active disease.

The chain combines TRBV13 with TRBJ2-7; D is perhaps TRBD1 (6 bases). Trimming cost V 4 bases and J 3 bases, with 13 bases left between them. This CDR3 is 14 amino acids long. Germline V lookup: CDR1 PRHDT, CDR2 FYEKMQ (reference sequence). The CDR3 DNA reads as TGTGCCAGCAGCTCGGACAGCCTGAACTACGAGCAGTACTTC. Translated: CASSSDSLNYEQYF.

This clone was seen only once. The sample has other DNA sequences that encode this CDR3 too. V and J are TRBV9 and TRBJ1-6, with 9 bases that match TRBD1. The germline V gene has CDR1 SGDLS and CDR2 YYNGEE. The CDR3 spans 15 residues. Trimming removed 3 bases from V and 7 bases from J; junction bases left unmatched: 5. The CDR3 DNA reads as TGTGCCAGCAGCGAACAGGGGGCAGGGAATTCACCCCTCCACTTT. The encoded protein is CASSEQGAGNSPLHF.

The rearrangement uses TRBV18 and TRBJ1-1; D possibly corresponds to TRBD1 (5 bases). CDR3 length: 13 amino acids. V lost 5 bases and J 1 base, leaving 8 bases between the germline ends. CDR1 is KGHSH, CDR2 LQKENI, per germline. The CDR3 spells CASSTTANTEAFF. The CDR3, as DNA: TGTGCCAGCTCAACGACAGCGAACACTGAAGCTTTCTTT.

The sample holds one count of this clone. V and J are TRBV3-1 (or the pseudogene TRBV3-2) and TRBJ1-1; 7 nucleotides line up with TRBD1. The length of the CDR3 is 13 residues. V trimming: 2 bases; J trimming: 4 bases; junction bases outside the gene matches: 1. The germline gives CDR1 LGHDT, CDR2 YNNKEL (reference sequence). The CDR3 is CASSQQGGTEAFF. CDR3 nucleotides: TGTGCCAGCAGCCAACAGGGGGGCACTGAAGCTTTCTTT.

There are a few counts of this clone. V is TRBV5-4 and J is TRBJ2-7, with TRBD1 as a possible D gene (6 bases). In germline, CDR1 is SGHNT, CDR2 YYREEE (reference sequence). Trimming shortened V by 3 bases and J by 1 base, and 17 bases separated the two germline ends. The CDR3 has 16 residues. CDR3 protein: CASSSADRPSSYEQYF. The CDR3 DNA sequence: TGTGCCAGCAGCTCCGCCGACAGGCCATCTTCCTACGAGCAGTACTTC.

The chain has TRBV7-6 and TRBJ1-1; D gene ambiguous. CDR1 SGHVS and CDR2 FNYEAQ come from the germline V gene. The CDR3 spans 13 residues. V lost 5 bases to trimming and J lost 0 bases, with 7 bases between them. CDR3 in DNA: TGTGCCAGCAGCCCGTCGGTGAACACTGAAGCTTTCTTT. This translates into CASSPSVNTEAFF.

This rearrangement joins TRBV19 to TRBJ2-5; D is perhaps TRBD2 (5 bases). Trimming left V 9 bases short and J 5 bases short, with 13 bases between. The CDR3 consists of 12 residues. CDR1 LNHDA and CDR2 SQIVND come from the germline V gene (reference sequence). This chain's CDR3 is CASSGDRETQYF. In nucleotides, the CDR3 is TGTGCCAGCTCCGGGGATAGGGAGACCCAGTACTTC.

This rearrangement joins TRBV5-6 to TRBJ1-4; possible D gene TRBD1, 6 bases. Looked up from germline, CDR1 is SGHDT and CDR2 is YYEEEE. This CDR3 comprises 15 residues. The V end lost 1 base, the J end lost 6 bases, and 13 bases lay between the germline ends. The CDR3 loop is CASSLRGASHEKLFF. As DNA, the CDR3 is TGTGCCAGCAGCTTGCGGGGGGCTTCGCATGAAAAACTGTTTTTT.

The genes are TRBV9 and TRBJ2-3, with 8 bases that match TRBD2. The ends lost 4 bases at V and 3 bases at J; junction bases unmatched: 10. The CDR3 sequence is 16 residues long. Germline CDR1 is SGDLS and CDR2 is YYNGEE. In DNA form, the CDR3 reads TGTGCCAGCAGCACCTCCGGGACTAGACGTACAGATACGCAGTATTTT. This encodes CASSTSGTRRTDTQYF.

The table lists this clone with a few counts. This sequence joins TRBV7-9 and TRBJ1-2; unclear D gene. Trimming removed 7 bases from V and 4 bases from J, with 22 bases in between. The germline gives CDR1 SEHNR, CDR2 FQNEAQ (reference sequence). The CDR3 extends over 16 amino acids. The CDR3 spells CASTQPGTGALYGYTF. The CDR3 nucleotides read TGTGCCAGCACCCAGCCGGGAACTGGTGCCCTCTATGGCTACACCTTC.

This clone showed up just once. V usage is TRBV29-1 and J usage is TRBJ1-6; a possible D gene is TRBD1 (5 bases). The germline V gene encodes CDR1 SQVTM and CDR2 ANQGSEA. Trimming took off 6 bases at V and 9 bases at J, with 15 bases between the two ends. The CDR3 is made up of 13 amino acids. The CDR3 DNA reads TGCAGCGTCCTGGACCAGGGAGGTTCACCCCTCCACTTT. This gives the protein CSVLDQGGSPLHF.

The V and J genes are TRBV30 and TRBJ1-3; D may be TRBD1 (5 bases). Trimming took 7 bases from V and 0 from J, leaving 16 bases between them. Germline V gene sequence: CDR1 GTSNPN, CDR2 SVGIG (reference sequence). This CDR3 spans 15 amino acids. The CDR3 protein is CASSGGRNSGNTIYF. The CDR3 DNA reads TGTGCCTCCTCCGGGGGGAGGAACTCTGGAAACACCATATATTTT. The whole variable domain, filled in from reference TRBV30 and TRBJ1-3, reads SQTIHQWPATLVQPVGSPLSLECTVEGTSNPNLYWYRQAAGRGLQLLFYSVGIGQISSEVPQNLSASRPQDRQFILSSKKLLLSDSGFYLCASSGGRNSGNTIYFGEGSWLTVV.

This clone was seen only a few times. This chain links TRBV28 with TRBJ1-5, with D tentatively TRBD1 (6 bases). Trimming took 9 bases from V and 4 from J, leaving 10 bases between them. There are 12 residues in the CDR3. The V gene's germline CDR1 is MDHEN and CDR2 SYDVKM. CDR3 loop: CASQRGNQPQHF. CDR3 DNA: TGTGCCAGTCAAAGGGGGAATCAGCCCCAGCATTTT. The whole variable domain, filled in from reference TRBV28 and TRBJ1-5, reads DVKVTQSSRYLVKRTGEKVFLECVQDMDHENMFWYRQDPGLGLRLIYFSYDVKMKEKGDIPEGYSVSREKKERFSLILESASTNQTSMYLCASQRGNQPQHFGDGTRLSIL.

This rearrangement joins TRBV9 to TRBJ1-2; 7 bases are shared with TRBD1. This CDR3 is 14 amino acids long. CDR1 and CDR2 from the germline V gene are SGDLS and YYNGEE. V lost 5 bases to trimming and J lost 4 bases; unmatched junction nucleotides: 8. The CDR3 reads CASRDGQDLYGYTF. The CDR3 bases are TGTGCCAGCAGGGATGGACAGGACCTCTATGGCTACACCTTC.

This clone has a single count. The chain employs TRBV30 and TRBJ1-5; 8 positions match TRBD1. CDR3 size: 15 residues. V shed 5 bases and J 1 base; nucleotides not matched to a gene: 7. Looked up from germline, CDR1 is GTSNPN and CDR2 is SVGIG (reference sequence). Here the CDR3 DNA reads TGTGCCTGGGACAGGGGTCGAATAAGCAATCAGCCCCAGCATTTT. It codes for CAWDRGRISNQPQHF.

The rearrangement links TRBV6-1 to TRBJ1-3, with 7 positions matching TRBD1. This CDR3 is 16 amino acids long. CDR1 is MNHNS and CDR2 is SASEGT in the germline V gene. Trimming at V came to 4 bases and at J to 0 bases, leaving 6 bases not matched to a gene. DNA of the CDR3: TGTGCCAGCAGTGCACAGGGGCCCCGCTCTGGAAACACCATATATTTT. Its protein product is CASSAQGPRSGNTIYF.

In regard to this clone: The sample has other DNA sequences that encode this CDR3 too. The V call is TRBV6-1, the J call TRBJ2-7; 7 nucleotides align to TRBD2. This CDR3 comprises 14 residues. V lost 3 bases and J lost 2; bases outside the gene matches: 4. Germline V gene sequence: CDR1 MNHNS, CDR2 SASEGT. The CDR3: CASSEGGGPYEQYF. The CDR3, as DNA: TGTGCCAGCAGTGAGGGGGGGGGTCCCTACGAGCAGTACTTC.

The sample holds a few counts of this clone. V gene TRBV21-1 combines with J gene TRBJ1-1; the D segment call TRBD1 is taken from the table without a DNA check. TRBV21-1 is a recognized pseudogene. This CDR3 comprises 17 residues. The CDR3, as DNA: TGTGCCAGCAGCACCGAAGGCGACAGGGGGCTAAACACTGAAGCTTTCTTT. Translating it yields CASSTEGDRGLNTEAFF.

This chain joins TRBV27 and TRBJ1-1; D perhaps matches TRBD1 (5 bases). The V end was cut by 3 bases, the J end by 4 bases, with 15 bases between. The CDR3 totals 15 residues. The germline CDR1 and CDR2 sequences are MNHEY and SMNVEV (reference sequence). CDR3 in DNA: TGTGCCAGCAGTTTTACAGCCGGGCAGGGCACTGAAGCTTTCTTT. Protein sequence: CASSFTAGQGTEAFF.

This chain uses TRBV7-2 with TRBJ1-1; unclear D gene. This CDR3 is 13 amino acids long. The germline V gene has CDR1 SGHTA and CDR2 FQGNSA. V lost 1 base and J lost 4, with 7 bases in between. CDR3 in DNA: TGTGCCAGCAGCTTAGGCAGGCCCACTGAAGCTTTCTTT. Protein: CASSLGRPTEAFF.

The gene calls are TRBV10-3 and TRBJ1-1, with a weak D call TRBD1 (6 bases). Germline values: CDR1 ENHRY, CDR2 SYGVKD. CDR3 length: 14 residues. Trimming took 7 bases from V and 3 from J, leaving 15 bases between them. CDR3 region: CAITASDSDTEAFF. The CDR3 DNA reads as TGTGCCATCACCGCATCGGACAGCGACACTGAAGCTTTCTTT.

The chain uses TRBV7-9 and TRBJ1-1; TRBD1 matches 9 bases. Looked up from germline, CDR1 is SEHNR and CDR2 is FQNEAQ (reference sequence). J lost 3 bases, V lost 5 bases, and 13 bases had no gene match. The CDR3 spans 17 residues. The CDR3 sequence is CASSASTGGVSDTEAFF. For the CDR3, the DNA is TGTGCCAGCAGCGCCTCAACAGGGGGCGTTTCGGACACTGAAGCTTTCTTT.

This clone was seen once. The J gene is TRBJ2-1, the V gene TRBV10-3, with D possibly TRBD2 on 5 matching bases. V shed 8 bases and J shed 6 bases, with 11 bases lying between them. The CDR3 spans 12 residues. Per germline, CDR1 ENHRY and CDR2 SYGVKD. CDR3 in DNA: TGTGCCATCCGGGATAGCTTCAATGAGCAGTTCTTC. Its protein product is CAIRDSFNEQFF.

Concerning this clone: Other DNA sequences from this sample encode an identical CDR3 as well. The chain carries TRBV5-1 and TRBJ1-1, with TRBD1 matching 9 bases. The V and J ends lost 0 bases and 5 bases, in that order; junction bases with no gene match: 2. The CDR3 sequence is 14 residues long. Looked up from germline, CDR1 is SGHRS and CDR2 is YFSETQ. CDR3 amino acids: CASSLGQGGTEAFF. In DNA, the CDR3 is TGCGCCAGCAGCTTGGGACAGGGGGGAACTGAAGCTTTCTTT.

The gene calls are TRBV28 and TRBJ2-5, with TRBD2 matching 8 bases. This CDR3 is built from 17 residues. Germline CDR1 and CDR2: MDHEN and SYDVKM. Trimming cost V 3 bases and J 5 bases; bases outside gene matches: 14. CDR3 nucleotides: TGTGCCAGCAGTTTTTTCAGCGGGGGATCATGGAGGGAGACCCAGTACTTC. Translated: CASSFFSGGSWRETQYF.

The V and J genes are TRBV28 and TRBJ2-7, with 8 bases matching TRBD1. V gave up 4 bases and J gave up 6 bases; unmatched junction bases: 8. The germline CDR1 and CDR2 sequences are MDHEN and SYDVKM. The CDR3 runs 14 residues. CDR3: CASSSGQGVSEQYF. CDR3 DNA sequence: TGTGCCAGCAGTTCCGGACAGGGAGTTAGCGAGCAGTACTTC.

The V gene is TRBV2, the J gene TRBJ2-2; 14 bases are shared with TRBD2. The CDR3 consists of 17 residues. V shed 0 bases and J 4 bases; nucleotides not matched to a gene: 1. Germline V lookup: CDR1 SNHLY, CDR2 FYNNEI. CDR3 in amino acids: CASSEAGTSGGTGELFF. The DNA for the CDR3 is TGTGCCAGCAGTGAAGCCGGGACTAGCGGGGGCACCGGGGAGCTGTTTTTT.

The rearrangement uses TRBV5-1 and TRBJ2-7; 9 bases match TRBD1. V trimming: 4 bases; J trimming: 7 bases; junction bases outside the gene matches: 6. Germline CDR1 is SGHRS and CDR2 is YFSETQ. The CDR3 runs to 13 residues. The CDR3 loop reads CASSPLGTGEQYF. The CDR3 coding sequence is TGCGCCAGCAGCCCACTAGGGACAGGGGAGCAGTACTTC.

The chain recombines TRBV6-5 with TRBJ2-2; TRBD1 matches at 11 bases. The CDR3 runs 15 residues. V shed 6 bases, J shed 6 bases, and the junction held 6 bases outside the gene matches. Germline CDR1 reads MNHEY; CDR2 reads SVGAGI. CDR3 sequence: CASSRDRGMAGELFF. The DNA for the CDR3 is TGTGCCAGCAGCCGGGACAGGGGGATGGCCGGGGAGCTGTTTTTT.